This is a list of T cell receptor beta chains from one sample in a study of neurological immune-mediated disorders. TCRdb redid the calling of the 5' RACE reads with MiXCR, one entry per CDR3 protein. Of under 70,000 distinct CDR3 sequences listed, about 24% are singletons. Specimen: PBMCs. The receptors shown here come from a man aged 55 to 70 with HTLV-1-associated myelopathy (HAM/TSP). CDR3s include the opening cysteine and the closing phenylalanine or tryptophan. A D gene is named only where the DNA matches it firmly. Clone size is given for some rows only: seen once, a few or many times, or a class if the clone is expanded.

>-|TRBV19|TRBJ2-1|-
CASSIPGSTRDEQFF
TGTGCCAGTAGTATCCCGGGGAGTACCAGGGATGAGCAGTTCTTC
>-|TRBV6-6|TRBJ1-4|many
CAIAAFANEKLFF
TGTGCCATAGCGGCCTTCGCTAATGAAAAACTGTTTTTT
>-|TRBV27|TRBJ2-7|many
CASSLAGGNEQYF
TGTGCCAGCAGTTTAGCTGGGGGGAACGAGCAGTACTTC
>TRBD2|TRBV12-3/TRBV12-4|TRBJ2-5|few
CATSHGGVETQYF
TGTGCCACCTCCCATGGGGGGGTGGAGACCCAGTACTTC
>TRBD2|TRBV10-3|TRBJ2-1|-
CAISGTSGGHNEQFF
TGTGCCATCAGTGGGACTAGCGGGGGCCACAATGAGCAGTTCTTC
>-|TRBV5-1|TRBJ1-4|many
CASSLAVAGPVATNEKLFF
TGCGCCAGCAGCTTGGCCGTGGCAGGGCCCGTGGCAACTAATGAAAAACTGTTTTTT
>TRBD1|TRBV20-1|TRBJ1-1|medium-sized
CSARLTGDRGRTEAFF
TGCAGTGCTAGACTAACCGGGGACAGGGGAAGAACTGAAGCTTTCTTT
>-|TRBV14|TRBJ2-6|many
CASSQERLSGANVLTF
TGTGCCAGCAGCCAAGAGAGACTCTCTGGGGCCAACGTCCTGACTTTC
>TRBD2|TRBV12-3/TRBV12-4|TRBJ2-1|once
CASRLAGGGYNEQFF
TGTGCCAGCAGACTAGCGGGAGGAGGCTACAATGAGCAGTTCTTC
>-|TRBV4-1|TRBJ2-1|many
CASSPLTQHNEQFF
TGCGCCAGCAGCCCCCTGACCCAGCACAATGAGCAGTTCTTC
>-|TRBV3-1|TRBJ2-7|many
CASSQGDFYEQYF
TGTGCCAGCAGCCAAGGGGACTTCTACGAGCAGTACTTC
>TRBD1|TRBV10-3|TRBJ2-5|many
CAIRPGTGTPGGQETQYF
TGTGCCATCAGGCCCGGGACAGGGACCCCAGGGGGCCAAGAGACCCAGTACTTC
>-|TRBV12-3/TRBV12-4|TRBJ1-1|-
CASTLRNTEAFF
TGTGCCAGCACCCTCCGTAACACTGAAGCTTTCTTT
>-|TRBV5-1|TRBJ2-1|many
CASSLGTAGDEQFF
TGCGCCAGCAGCCTAGGGACCGCCGGGGATGAGCAGTTCTTC
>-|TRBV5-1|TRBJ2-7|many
CASSPKPDVRHEQYF
TGCGCCAGCAGCCCCAAACCGGACGTACGGCACGAGCAGTACTTC
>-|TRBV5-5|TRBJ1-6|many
CASTIGDFGNSPLHF
TGTGCCAGCACAATAGGGGACTTTGGCAATTCACCCCTCCACTTT
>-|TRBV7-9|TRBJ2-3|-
CASSPTGPRGADTQYF
TGTGCCAGCAGCCCAACCGGGCCCAGGGGGGCAGATACGCAGTATTTT
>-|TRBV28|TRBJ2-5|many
CASSFRETQYF
TGTGCCAGCAGTTTTAGGGAGACCCAGTACTTC
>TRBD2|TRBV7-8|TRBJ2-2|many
CASSPPGGSGRISTGELFF
TGTGCCAGCAGCCCCCCCGGGGGTAGCGGGAGGATTAGTACCGGGGAGCTGTTTTTT
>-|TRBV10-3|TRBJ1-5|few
CAIGPVASNQPQHF
TGTGCCATCGGGCCAGTAGCTAGCAATCAGCCCCAGCATTTT
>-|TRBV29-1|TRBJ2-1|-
CSAQGGGAPLEQFF
TGCAGCGCACAAGGGGGCGGGGCCCCCCTGGAGCAGTTCTTC
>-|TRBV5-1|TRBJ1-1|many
CASSEGWTVNTEAFF
TGCGCCAGCAGCGAAGGGTGGACAGTTAACACTGAAGCTTTCTTT
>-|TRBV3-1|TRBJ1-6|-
CASSPMVMGYNSPLHF
TGTGCCAGCAGCCCGATGGTCATGGGATATAATTCACCCCTCCACTTT
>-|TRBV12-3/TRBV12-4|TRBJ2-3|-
CASRRGGTDTQYF
TGTGCCAGCAGGCGGGGCGGGACAGATACGCAGTATTTT
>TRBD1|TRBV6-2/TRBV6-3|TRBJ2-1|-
CASRTGSINEQFF
TGTGCCAGCCGGACAGGATCCATTAATGAGCAGTTCTTC
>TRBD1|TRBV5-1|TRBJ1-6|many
CASSDGTGDGVSPLHF
TGCGCCAGCAGCGACGGGACAGGGGACGGCGTTTCACCCCTCCACTTT
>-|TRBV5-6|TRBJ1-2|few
CASSPQGVVGNYGYTF
TGTGCCAGCAGCCCTCAAGGGGTCGTGGGTAACTATGGCTACACCTTC
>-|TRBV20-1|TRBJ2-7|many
CSARDLPINLAEQYF
TGCAGTGCTAGAGATCTACCAATTAATCTGGCCGAGCAGTACTTC
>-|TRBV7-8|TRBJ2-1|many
CASSLEQARTQFF
TGTGCCAGCAGCTTAGAGCAGGCGAGAACACAGTTCTTC
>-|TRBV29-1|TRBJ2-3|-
CSVEGTKNEGDTQYF
TGCAGCGTTGAGGGGACAAAAAACGAGGGAGATACGCAGTATTTT
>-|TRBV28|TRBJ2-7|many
CASTIPPHEQYF
TGTGCCAGCACCATCCCCCCTCACGAGCAGTACTTC
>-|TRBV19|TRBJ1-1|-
CASSIGQGAEAFF
TGTGCCAGTAGTATCGGGCAGGGTGCTGAAGCTTTCTTT
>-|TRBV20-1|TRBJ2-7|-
CSTRGRGSGISYEQYF
TGCAGTACTAGGGGCCGTGGGTCGGGGATCTCCTACGAGCAGTACTTC
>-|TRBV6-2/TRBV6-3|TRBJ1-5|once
CASRERSNQPQHF
TGTGCCAGCAGGGAAAGGAGCAATCAGCCCCAGCATTTT
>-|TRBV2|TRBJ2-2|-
CARSDGHTGELFF
TGTGCCAGAAGTGATGGTCACACCGGGGAGCTGTTTTTT
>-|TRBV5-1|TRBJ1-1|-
CASSLGSDTEAFF
TGCGCCAGCAGCTTGGGATCGGACACTGAAGCTTTCTTT
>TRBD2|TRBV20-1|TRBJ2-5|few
CSASGLAPGRQKTQYF
TGCAGTGCTTCCGGACTAGCGCCCGGCAGACAAAAGACCCAGTACTTC
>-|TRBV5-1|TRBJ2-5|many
CASSVQETQYF
TGCGCCAGCAGCGTTCAAGAGACCCAGTACTTC
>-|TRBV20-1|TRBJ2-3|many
CSARDLRLPPTDTQYF
TGCAGTGCTAGAGATCTGAGACTCCCCCCCACAGATACGCAGTATTTT
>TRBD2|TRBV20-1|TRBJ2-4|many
CSARDREGGFIQYF
TGCAGTGCTAGAGATAGGGAGGGAGGCTTTATTCAGTACTTC
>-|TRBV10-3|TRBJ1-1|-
CAISRENTEAFF
TGTGCCATTAGTAGGGAGAACACTGAAGCTTTCTTT
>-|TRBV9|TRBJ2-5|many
CASSVGERSWLQETQYF
TGTGCCAGCAGCGTAGGGGAGCGGAGCTGGCTTCAAGAGACCCAGTACTTC
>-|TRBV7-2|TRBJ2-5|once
CASIPHFGSGETQYF
TGTGCCAGCATCCCACATTTCGGGAGCGGAGAGACCCAGTACTTC